Each of the 12 T cell receptor beta chains below was sequenced from the same sample in a study of neurological immune-mediated disorders (dated by TCRdb to the late 2010s). Library preparation employed 5' RACE. The listed sequencing device is Illumina HiSeq 2500. TCRdb ran its own pipeline on the public reads, namely fastp trimming at Q25 and MiXCR clone calling, and kept in-frame beta chains. Every distinct CDR3 protein forms one entry, paired with its most common genes and DNA. Here the sample has 60,000 to 80,000 distinct CDR3 sequences; around 5% occur a single time. The ten most abundant clones make up 3.4% of the sample. Material: PBMCs. The receptors come from a woman aged 50 to 65 with multiple sclerosis.

There are many counts of this clonotype. The J gene is TRBJ2-7, the V gene TRBV4-3; no reliable D call. Between the trimmed V and J ends, which lost 2 bases and 1 base, there was a span of 21 bases. This CDR3 contains 18 residues. Germline V CDR1 and CDR2: LGHNA, YSLEER. The CDR3 is CASSQHVNSLSGSYEQYF. DNA of the CDR3: TGCGCCAGCAGCCAACATGTTAACTCCCTATCAGGATCCTACGAGCAGTACTTC.

This clonotype was seen at least ten times. J is TRBJ1-4 and V is TRBV5-1, with TRBD1 identical over 8 bases. Per the germline V gene, CDR1 is SGHRS and CDR2 is YFSETQ. V lost 5 bases, J lost 7 bases, and 7 bases stayed unmatched. This CDR3 spans 14 amino acids. CDR3 bases: TGCGCCAGCAGGAGGGGACAGGAGATTGAAAAACTGTTTTTT. As protein: CASRRGQEIEKLFF.

Details on this clonotype: The germline gene is not matched at one end of the junction; a read error may be the cause. V gene TRBV5-1 combines with J gene TRBJ1-5; D not certain. The length of the CDR3 is 13 residues. Germline V CDR1 and CDR2: SGHRS, YFSETQ. CDR3 sequence: CASRYDSNQPQNF. DNA for the CDR3: TGCGCCAGCAGATACGATAGCAATCAGCCCCAGAATTTT. The variable domain in full, completed from reference TRBV5-1 and TRBJ1-5, reads KAGVTQTPRYLIKTRGQQVTLSCSPISGHRSVSWYQQTPGQGLQFLFEYFSETQRNKGNFPGRFSGRQFSNSRSEMNVSTLELGDSALYLCASRYDSNQPQNFGDGTRLSIL.

This clonotype was detected many times. V is TRBV6-6 and J is TRBJ1-5, with D unclear. CDR1 MNHNY and CDR2 SVGAGI come from the germline V gene (reference sequence). CDR3 length equals 14 residues. V dropped 3 bases and J dropped 3 bases, with 9 bases sitting between them. The CDR3 sequence is CASSYKGLNQPQHF. In DNA form, the CDR3 reads TGTGCCAGCAGTTATAAGGGCCTCAATCAGCCCCAGCATTTT.

This clonotype was detected ten times or more. The chain links TRBV5-1 to TRBJ2-6, with D perhaps TRBD1 (5 bases). Germline assignment: CDR1 SGHRS and CDR2 YFSETQ. V shed 0 bases and J shed 2 bases, with 6 bases lying between them. This CDR3 comprises 15 residues. The CDR3 nucleotides are TGCGCCAGCAGCTTGGCCAGGGCTGGGGCCAACGTCCTGACTTTC. As protein: CASSLARAGANVLTF. Supplemented by reference TRBV5-1 and TRBJ2-6, the full variable domain reads KAGVTQTPRYLIKTRGQQVTLSCSPISGHRSVSWYQQTPGQGLQFLFEYFSETQRNKGNFPGRFSGRQFSNSRSEMNVSTLELGDSALYLCASSLARAGANVLTFGAGSRLTVL.

This clonotype was observed many times. The V call is TRBV6-5, the J call TRBJ1-2; no clear D gene. The CDR3 has 16 residues. CDR1 and CDR2 from the germline V gene are MNHEY and SVGAGI. V was cut by 2 bases and J by 4 bases, with 17 bases left in between. The CDR3 DNA reads TGTGCCAGCAGTTACGTGGGCCTTGATGGGAGCTATGGCTACACCTTC. It translates to CASSYVGLDGSYGYTF.

In this sample, this clonotype turned up many times. The CDR3 nucleotides read TGCGCCAGCAGCGGGACGGACAGGGGTTCTGCCCATGAGCAGTTCTTC. It codes for CASSGTDRGSAHEQFF. The rearrangement joins TRBV5-1 to TRBJ2-1, with 9 bases fitting TRBD1. The CDR3 loop spans 16 amino acids. The V and J ends lost 4 bases and 8 bases, in that order; junction bases with no gene match: 13. Germline V gene lookup returns CDR1 SGHRS and CDR2 YFSETQ. Filled out from reference TRBV5-1 and TRBJ2-1, the complete variable domain reads KAGVTQTPRYLIKTRGQQVTLSCSPISGHRSVSWYQQTPGQGLQFLFEYFSETQRNKGNFPGRFSGRQFSNSRSEMNVSTLELGDSALYLCASSGTDRGSAHEQFFGPGTRLTVL.

This clonotype was seen at least ten times. The chain recombines TRBV4-2 with TRBJ2-2; tentative D call: TRBD2 (6 bases). The germline CDR1 and CDR2 sequences are LGHNA and YNFKEQ. V lost 0 bases to trimming and J lost 4 bases, with 12 bases between them. The CDR3 loop spans 16 amino acids. The CDR3 reads CASSQDFLASTGELFF. The CDR3 coding sequence is TGTGCCAGCAGCCAAGATTTTCTAGCGTCCACCGGGGAGCTGTTTTTT.

This clonotype occurred many times. The chain links TRBV7-2 to TRBJ1-1, with no clear D. V lost 1 base and J 11 bases, leaving 20 bases between the germline ends. The length of the CDR3 is 15 residues. Germline loops: CDR1 SGHTA, CDR2 FQGNSA. CDR3 sequence: CASSLGGFYVREAFF. CDR3 DNA: TGTGCCAGCAGCTTAGGGGGTTTTTATGTAAGGGAGGCTTTCTTT.

This clonotype was counted many times. J is TRBJ1-2 and V is TRBV25-1; D remains unclear. Trimming pared 2 bases from V and 4 bases from J, leaving 8 bases between. The germline gives CDR1 MGHDK, CDR2 SYGVNS. CDR3 length equals 13 residues. CDR3 sequence (DNA): TGTGCCAGCAGTGAAGCCCAGTTCTATGGCTACACCTTC. Protein: CASSEAQFYGYTF.

This clonotype has a count of ten or more. This chain joins TRBV9 and TRBJ1-2, with D unclear. The CDR3 is 13 amino acids. Germline-derived CDR1 and CDR2 are SGDLS and YYNGEE. Trimming stripped 0 bases from V and 7 bases from J, with 10 bases between. CDR3 DNA: TGTGCCAGCAGCGTAGCGGGTATAGGTGGCTACACCTTC. This gives the protein CASSVAGIGGYTF.

Ten or more counts support this clonotype. The chain links TRBV6-1 to TRBJ1-1, with 9 bases that match TRBD1. This CDR3 contains 16 residues. Trimming removed 8 bases from V and 3 bases from J; junction bases left unmatched: 13. Per germline, CDR1 MNHNS and CDR2 SASEGT. This CDR3 is CASLLRTGEVYTEAFF. CDR3 nucleotides: TGTGCCAGCCTTTTGAGGACAGGGGAGGTTTACACTGAAGCTTTCTTT.